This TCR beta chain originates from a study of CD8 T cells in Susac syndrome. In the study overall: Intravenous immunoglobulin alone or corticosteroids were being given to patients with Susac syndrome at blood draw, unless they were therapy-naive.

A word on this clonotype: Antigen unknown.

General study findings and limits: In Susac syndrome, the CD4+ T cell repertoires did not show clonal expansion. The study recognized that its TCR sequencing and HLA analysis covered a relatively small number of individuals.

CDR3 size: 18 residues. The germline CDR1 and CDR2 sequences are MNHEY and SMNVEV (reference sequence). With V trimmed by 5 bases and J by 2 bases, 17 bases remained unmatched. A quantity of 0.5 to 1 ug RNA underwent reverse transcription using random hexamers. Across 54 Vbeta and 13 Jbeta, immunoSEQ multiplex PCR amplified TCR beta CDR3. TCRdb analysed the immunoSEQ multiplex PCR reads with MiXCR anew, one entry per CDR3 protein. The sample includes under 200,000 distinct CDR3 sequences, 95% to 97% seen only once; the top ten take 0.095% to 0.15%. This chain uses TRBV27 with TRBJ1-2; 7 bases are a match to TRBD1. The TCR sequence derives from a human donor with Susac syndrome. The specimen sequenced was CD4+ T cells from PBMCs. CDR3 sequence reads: CASSHRTVGGGSNYGYTF. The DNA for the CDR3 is TGTGCCAGCAGTCACAGAACTGTAGGGGGCGGATCCAACTATGGCTACACCTTC.